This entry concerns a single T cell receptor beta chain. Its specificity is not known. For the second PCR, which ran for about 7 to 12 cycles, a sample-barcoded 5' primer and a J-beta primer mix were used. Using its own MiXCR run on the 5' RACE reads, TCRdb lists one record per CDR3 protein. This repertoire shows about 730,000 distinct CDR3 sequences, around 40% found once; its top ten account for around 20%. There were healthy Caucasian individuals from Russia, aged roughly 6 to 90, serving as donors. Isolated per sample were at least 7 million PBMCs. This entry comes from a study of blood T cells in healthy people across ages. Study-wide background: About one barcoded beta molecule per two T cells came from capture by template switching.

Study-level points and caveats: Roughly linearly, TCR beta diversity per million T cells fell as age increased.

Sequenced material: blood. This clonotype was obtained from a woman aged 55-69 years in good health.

In DNA, the CDR3 is TGTGCCAGCCGACAGGGCGGGGGGAATTCACCCCTCCACTTT. Its protein is CASRQGGGNSPLHF. The rearrangement joins TRBV6-5 to TRBJ1-6; 7 positions match TRBD1. CDR1 and CDR2 (germline): MNHEY, SVGAGI. Trimming at V came to 8 bases and at J to 7 bases, leaving 8 bases not matched to a gene. The CDR3 loop spans 14 amino acids.